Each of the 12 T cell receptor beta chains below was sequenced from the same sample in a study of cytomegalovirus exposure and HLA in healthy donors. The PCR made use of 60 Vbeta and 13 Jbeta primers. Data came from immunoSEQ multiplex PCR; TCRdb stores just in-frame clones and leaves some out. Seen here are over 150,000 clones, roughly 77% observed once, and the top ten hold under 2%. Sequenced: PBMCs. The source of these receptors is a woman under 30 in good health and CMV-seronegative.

For the CDR3, the DNA is TGTGCCAGCAGTTACTCGATGGCGGGAGGGGGTTACGAGCAGTACTTC. As protein: CASSYSMAGGGYEQYF. V and J are TRBV6-6 and TRBJ2-7; 9 bases map to TRBD2. Germline-derived CDR1 and CDR2 are MNHNY and SVGAGI (reference sequence). The V and J ends lost 0 bases and 4 bases, in that order; junction bases with no gene match: 7. This CDR3 is 16 amino acids long.

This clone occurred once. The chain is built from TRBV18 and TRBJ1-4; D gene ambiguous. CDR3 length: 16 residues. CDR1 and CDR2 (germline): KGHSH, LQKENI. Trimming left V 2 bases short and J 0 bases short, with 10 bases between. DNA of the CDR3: TGTGCCAGCTCACCATACACAGCAGCAACTAATGAAAAACTGTTTTTT. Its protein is CASSPYTAATNEKLFF.

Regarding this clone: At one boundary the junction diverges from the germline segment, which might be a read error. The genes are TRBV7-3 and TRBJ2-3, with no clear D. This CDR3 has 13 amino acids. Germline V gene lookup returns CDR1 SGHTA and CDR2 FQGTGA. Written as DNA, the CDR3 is TGTGCCAGCAGCTTAATGCCCCAAAACACGCAGTGTTTT. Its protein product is CASSLMPQNTQCF.

The CDR3 region is CSVIIINIGIYGYTF. The CDR3 DNA reads as TGCAGCGTTATCATAATAAATATCGGGATCTATGGCTACACCTTC. The J gene is TRBJ1-2, the V gene TRBV29-1, with D unresolved. The CDR3 consists of 15 residues. V dropped 5 bases and J dropped 4 bases, with 20 bases sitting between them. The V gene's germline CDR1 is SQVTM and CDR2 ANQGSEA.

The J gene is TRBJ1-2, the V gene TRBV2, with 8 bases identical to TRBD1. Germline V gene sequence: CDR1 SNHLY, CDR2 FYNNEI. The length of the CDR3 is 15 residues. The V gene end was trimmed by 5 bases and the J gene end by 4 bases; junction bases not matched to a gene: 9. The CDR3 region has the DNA TGTGCCAGCAGTAAAGACAGGGGAGGAAGCTATGGCTACACCTTC. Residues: CASSKDRGGSYGYTF.

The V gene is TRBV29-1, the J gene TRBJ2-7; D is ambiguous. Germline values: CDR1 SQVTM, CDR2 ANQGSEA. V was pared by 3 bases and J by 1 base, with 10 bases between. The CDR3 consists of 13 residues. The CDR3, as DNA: TGCAGCGTTGAGAGTAGAGAGTCCTACGAGCAGTACTTC. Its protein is CSVESRESYEQYF.

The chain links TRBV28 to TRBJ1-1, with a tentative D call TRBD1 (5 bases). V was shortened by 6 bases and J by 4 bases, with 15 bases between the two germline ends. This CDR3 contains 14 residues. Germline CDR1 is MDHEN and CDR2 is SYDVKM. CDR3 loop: CASRVGGKSTEAFF. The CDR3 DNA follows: TGTGCCAGCAGGGTGGGGGGGAAGAGCACTGAAGCTTTCTTT.

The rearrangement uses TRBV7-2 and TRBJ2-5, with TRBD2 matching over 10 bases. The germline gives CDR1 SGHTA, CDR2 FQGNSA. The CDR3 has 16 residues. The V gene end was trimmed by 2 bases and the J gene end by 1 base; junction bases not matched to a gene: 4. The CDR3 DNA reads TGTGCCAGCAGCTTATTCCCTAGCGGGGGCCAAGAGACCCAGTACTTC. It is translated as CASSLFPSGGQETQYF.

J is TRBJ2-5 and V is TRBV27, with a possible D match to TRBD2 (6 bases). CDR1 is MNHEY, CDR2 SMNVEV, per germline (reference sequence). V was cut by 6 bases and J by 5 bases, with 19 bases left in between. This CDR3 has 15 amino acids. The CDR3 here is CASSQLSAGRETQYF. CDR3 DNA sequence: TGTGCCAGCAGCCAATTATCGGCAGGGAGGGAGACCCAGTACTTC.

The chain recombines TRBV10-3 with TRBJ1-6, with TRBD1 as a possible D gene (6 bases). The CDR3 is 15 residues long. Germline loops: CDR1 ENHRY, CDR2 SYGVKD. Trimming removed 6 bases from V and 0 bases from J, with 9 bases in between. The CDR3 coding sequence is TGTGCCATCAGGCAGGGGATCTCCTATAATTCACCCCTCCACTTT. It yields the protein CAIRQGISYNSPLHF.

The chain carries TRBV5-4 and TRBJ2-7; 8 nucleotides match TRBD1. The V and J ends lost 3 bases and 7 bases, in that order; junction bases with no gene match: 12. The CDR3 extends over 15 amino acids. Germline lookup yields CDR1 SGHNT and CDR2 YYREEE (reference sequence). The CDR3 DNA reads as TGTGCCAGCAGCTCTCTCACAGGGGGGAAAGGGGAGCAGTACTTC. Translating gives CASSSLTGGKGEQYF.

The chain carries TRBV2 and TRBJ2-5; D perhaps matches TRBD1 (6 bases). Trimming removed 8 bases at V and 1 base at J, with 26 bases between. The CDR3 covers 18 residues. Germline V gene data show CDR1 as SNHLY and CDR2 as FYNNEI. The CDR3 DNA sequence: TGTGCCAGCGGACGGGGACACCGCGATGGATCACTCCAAGAGACCCAGTACTTC. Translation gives CASGRGHRDGSLQETQYF.